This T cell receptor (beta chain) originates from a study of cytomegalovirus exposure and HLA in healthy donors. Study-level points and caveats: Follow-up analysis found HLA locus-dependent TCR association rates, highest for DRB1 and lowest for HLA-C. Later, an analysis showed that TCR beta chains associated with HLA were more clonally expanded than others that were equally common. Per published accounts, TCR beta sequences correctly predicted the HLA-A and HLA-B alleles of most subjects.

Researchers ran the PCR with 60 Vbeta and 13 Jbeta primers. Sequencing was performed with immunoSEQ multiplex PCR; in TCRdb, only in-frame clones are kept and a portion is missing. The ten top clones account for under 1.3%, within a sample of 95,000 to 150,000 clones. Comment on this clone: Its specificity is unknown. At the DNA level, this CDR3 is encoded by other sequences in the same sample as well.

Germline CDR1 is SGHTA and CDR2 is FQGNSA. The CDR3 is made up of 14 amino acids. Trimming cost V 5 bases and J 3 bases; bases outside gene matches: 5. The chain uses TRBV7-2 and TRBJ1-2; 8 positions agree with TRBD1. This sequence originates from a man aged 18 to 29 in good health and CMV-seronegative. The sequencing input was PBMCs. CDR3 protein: CASSPGQGDYGYTF. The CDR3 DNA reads TGTGCCAGCAGCCCCGGACAGGGCGACTATGGCTACACCTTC.